This T cell receptor beta chain derives from a study of T cells in Graves' hyperthyroidism and ophthalmopathy (dated by TCRdb to the late 2010s). General notes on the study: Peripheral blood was sampled at the time of initial diagnosis, prior to any treatment. An independent validation cohort of under 20 hyperthyroidism patients and 15 or so patients who later progressed to ophthalmopathy tested prospective prediction of ophthalmopathy. After sampling, hyperthyroidism patients received methimazole starting at 30 mg daily, and ophthalmopathy patients received high-dose intravenous methylprednisolone. A discovery cohort of roughly 96 patients, about 40 with Graves' ophthalmopathy and approximately 55 with stable Graves' hyperthyroidism, was used to find distinguishing TCR V-J signatures. Thyroid tissue and blood T-cell repertoires from six Graves' hyperthyroidism patients were also compared in the study. The paper describes TCR Vbeta CDR3 sequencing of 140 or so peripheral blood samples, made up of 43 ophthalmopathy patients, more than 70 hyperthyroidism patients and 17 progressor patients. The approximately 100 discovery patients were randomly divided into training and test sets at a 7:3 ratio. Results the study describes overall, beyond this receptor: Blood samples also contained most of the expanded thyroid clonotypes (frequency above 0.001), which suggests that blood repertoires may reflect thyroid immune responses. A 13 V-J signature model separated ophthalmopathy from stable hyperthyroidism, with nearly 90% sensitivity and about 81% specificity in cross-validation and 80%/75% in testing. No statistical method was used to set the sample size in advance, and investigators knew the group allocation. During validation, the model predicted progression to ophthalmopathy a median of around 7 months ahead of onset, with more than 60% sensitivity and 72.22% specificity.

The TCR beta CDR3 regions were amplified from RNA transcripts. For the first round of RT-PCR on the TCR CDR3, the HTBI primer set was used together with the Qiagen OneStep RT-PCR kit. Libraries were constructed in a second round of multiplex PCR, after which size selection and purification were carried out. Paired-end sequencing of the libraries was performed with 100 bp reads on an Illumina HiSeq2000. Processing in the source paper ran as follows. SOAPnuke was used to process the raw data, with reads discarded if the reads contained adapters or uncalled bases, had a mean Phred below 15, or lacked an exact constant-primer or identifier match. High-quality paired reads were merged using COPE v1.2.5, and each unique nucleotide sequence was defined as a clonotype. Clonotypes were aligned to IMGT TRBV, TRBD and TRBJ reference segments using MiTCR v1.1. The analysis included only V-J combinations with a frequency above 0.0001, which together covered roughly 99% of the repertoires. A TCS score was defined as the ratio of F50 (clonal expansion) to E x V (chaos), with BLOSUM62-based TCRdist applied between CDR3 peptides within each V-J. Welch's t-statistics and random forest reduced around 510 V-J features to roughly 13, which were used in a naive Bayes classifier (R e1071). TCRdb's own reprocessing of the public reads used fastp at Q25 and MiXCR and kept productive beta chains. Rows with a matching CDR3 protein are joined into one entry that keeps the most common DNA and genes. None of the V and J calls come from the authors' own analysis; TCRdb made them. The table for this sample lists hundreds of thousands of distinct CDR3 sequences; 14% to 15% of them were counted only once. The biggest ten clones account for 13% of the sample.

Comments on this clonotype: Its antigen specificity is not known. It has no much larger one-base neighbor in the sample; base qualities were not kept.

Moderately to severely active disease, a Clinical Activity Score of at least 3, a NOSPECS grade of at least 4, and a duration under 3 months were present in ophthalmopathy patients. Patients with uncontrolled infections, other autoimmune diseases, pregnancy or lactation were excluded. Diagnoses relied on clinical symptoms, serum thyroxine and TRAb, thyroid ultrasound and orbital computed tomography. Ficoll-Paque density gradient centrifugation was used to isolate PBMCs from approximately 10 ml of fresh peripheral blood. Total RNA was extracted using Trizol reagent, and RNA quality was assessed on an Agilent 2100 Bioanalyzer. For CDR1 and CDR2, the germline V gene lists KGHDR and SFDVKD. Its CDR3 holds 14 amino acids, cysteine through phenylalanine. Here the CDR3 DNA is all that survives: 42 bases in frame from base 1. V is reduced by 5 bases and J by 4 bases, leaving a spacing of 13 bases between them.

The receptor comes from a man between 18 and 35 years old with Graves' ophthalmopathy. The sequenced sample consisted of blood. The chain joins TRBV24-1 to TRBJ1-2; 6 matching bases give a weak D call of TRBD1. The bases read TGTGCCACCAGTGGCAGGGGTTACGGCTATGGCTACACCTTC. Translated, this is CATSGRGYGYGYTF.